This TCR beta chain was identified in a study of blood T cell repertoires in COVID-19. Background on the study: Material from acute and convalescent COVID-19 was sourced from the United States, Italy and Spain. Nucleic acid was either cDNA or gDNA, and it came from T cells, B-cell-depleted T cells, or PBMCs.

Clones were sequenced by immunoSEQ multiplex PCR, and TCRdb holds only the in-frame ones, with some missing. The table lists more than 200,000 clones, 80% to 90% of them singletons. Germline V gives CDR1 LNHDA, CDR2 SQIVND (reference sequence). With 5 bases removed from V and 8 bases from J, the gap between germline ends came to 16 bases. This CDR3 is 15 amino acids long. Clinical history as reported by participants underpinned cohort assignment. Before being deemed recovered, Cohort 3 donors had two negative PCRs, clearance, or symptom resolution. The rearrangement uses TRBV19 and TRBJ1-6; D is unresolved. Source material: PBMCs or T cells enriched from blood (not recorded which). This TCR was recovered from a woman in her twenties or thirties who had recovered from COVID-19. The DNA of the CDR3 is TGTGCCAGTAGTCGTAATGTAGAGGTCGATTCACCCCTCCACTTT. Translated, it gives CASSRNVEVDSPLHF.